The next 21 T cell receptor beta chains were all read from a single sample in a study of T cell changes during pregnancy in multiple sclerosis. Clones were sequenced by immunoSEQ multiplex PCR, and TCRdb holds only the in-frame ones, with some missing. This table holds about 53,000 clones, about 88% found once. This sample comprised CD8+ T cells from peripheral blood mononuclear cells, obtained before pregnancy. The receptors here all came from a female donor with multiple sclerosis, enrolled in a pregnancy study.

This sequence joins TRBV12-5 and TRBJ2-7; D is perhaps TRBD1 (6 bases). Germline V gene data show CDR1 as LGHNT and CDR2 as FRNRAP. The CDR3 is 16 residues long. V was pared by 6 bases and J by 3 bases, with 21 bases between. The chain's CDR3 is CASGLFSPTGGYEQYF. For the CDR3, the DNA is TGTGCTAGTGGCTTGTTCTCGCCGACAGGAGGCTACGAGCAGTACTTC.

The CDR3 loop reads CASSLGVSRGGYTF. CDR3 bases: TGTGCCAGCAGCTTAGGTGTTTCCAGGGGTGGCTACACCTTC. The chain employs TRBV7-8 and TRBJ1-2; maybe TRBD1 (6 bases). The V gene's germline CDR1 is SGHVS and CDR2 FQNEAQ. V dropped 1 base and J dropped 7 bases, with 13 bases sitting between them. The CDR3 is 14 amino acids.

The rearrangement joins TRBV30 to TRBJ1-2; no reliable D call. Trimming pared 1 base from V and 6 bases from J, leaving 9 bases between. In germline, CDR1 is GTSNPN, CDR2 SVGIG (reference sequence). This CDR3 has 12 residues. CDR3 amino acids: CAWSAISDGYTF. CDR3 nucleotides: TGTGCCTGGAGTGCTATCTCCGATGGCTACACCTTC.

In its sample, this clone was seen a few times. The V and J genes are TRBV7-9 and TRBJ1-4; TRBD1 matches 9 bases. Germline V gene data show CDR1 as SEHNR and CDR2 as FQNEAQ (reference sequence). This CDR3 comprises 17 residues. The ends lost 5 bases at V and 7 bases at J; junction bases unmatched: 14. Written as DNA, the CDR3 is TGTGCCAGCAGCCAAGAAGAGGGGGGACAGGGCCGTGAAAAACTGTTTTTT. It codes for CASSQEEGGQGREKLFF.

This chain connects TRBV4-3 to TRBJ2-2, with D possibly TRBD2 on 6 matching bases. V was clipped by 4 bases and J by 8 bases, with 11 bases between them. There are 13 residues in the CDR3. Germline values: CDR1 LGHNA, CDR2 YSLEER. In DNA, the CDR3 is TGCGCCAGCAGCCCATCAGGGAGGGGGGAGCTGTTTTTT. Protein sequence: CASSPSGRGELFF.

The chain uses TRBV6-6 and TRBJ1-2; possible D gene TRBD1, 6 bases. CDR3 length: 13 residues. The V gene's germline CDR1 is MNHNY and CDR2 SVGAGI (reference sequence). V was clipped by 2 bases and J by 8 bases, with 12 bases between them. The CDR3 nucleotides read TGTGCCAGCAGTTACGGGGGGGCCGGGGGCTACACCTTC. Translated, it gives CASSYGGAGGYTF.

The sample holds a few counts of this clone. The chain joins TRBV4-1 to TRBJ1-1, with 8 bases lining up with TRBD1. V lost 0 bases, J lost 2 bases, and 5 bases stayed unmatched. Germline-derived CDR1 and CDR2 are MGHRA and YSYEKL. CDR3 length: 16 residues. As DNA, the CDR3 is TGCGCCAGCAGCCAAGATTCCCCAGGGGGCAACACTGAAGCTTTCTTT. This translates into CASSQDSPGGNTEAFF.

The chain uses TRBV6-6 and TRBJ2-2; D gene uncertain. Germline CDR1 reads MNHNY; CDR2 reads SVGAGI (reference sequence). This CDR3 contains 12 residues. The V and J ends lost 8 bases and 8 bases respectively, with 12 bases between them. CDR3 sequence (DNA): TGTGCCAGCTGCGCCCTGAGGGGGGAGCTGTTTTTT. Protein sequence: CASCALRGELFF.

This sequence joins TRBV29-1 and TRBJ2-3; 7 bases match TRBD2. V was pared by 7 bases and J by 2 bases, with 12 bases of the junction left unmatched. This CDR3 is built from 15 residues. CDR1 and CDR2 from the germline V gene are SQVTM and ANQGSEA. In DNA form, the CDR3 reads TGCAGCGCAATCCCTTTGCGGGGGATCACAGATACGCAGTATTTT. Protein product: CSAIPLRGITDTQYF.

The rearrangement joins TRBV29-1 to TRBJ1-2, with D possibly TRBD1 on 5 matching bases. The germline CDR1 and CDR2 sequences are SQVTM and ANQGSEA. V was shortened by 2 bases and J by 6 bases, with 7 bases between the two germline ends. The CDR3 runs to 11 residues. The CDR3 DNA follows: TGCAGCGTTGAATCAGGGAATGGCTACACCTTC. This encodes CSVESGNGYTF.

This chain links TRBV4-2 with TRBJ1-1; D is undetermined. The CDR3 is 15 residues long. V lost 2 bases and J 3 bases, leaving 13 bases between the germline ends. CDR1 is LGHNA, CDR2 YNFKEQ, per germline. The DNA of the CDR3 is TGTGCCAGCAGCCAATGGACCGTCGGGGACACTGAAGCTTTCTTT. Its translation is CASSQWTVGDTEAFF.

The chain uses TRBV5-6 and TRBJ1-2; 11 bases are shared with TRBD1. Per germline, CDR1 SGHDT and CDR2 YYEEEE. With V trimmed by 0 bases and J by 0 bases, 4 bases remained unmatched. The CDR3 length is 17 residues. The CDR3, as DNA: TGTGCCAGCAGCTTGGCGGACAGGGGGCGATCTAACTATGGCTACACCTTC. It is translated as CASSLADRGRSNYGYTF.

This clone was seen a few times. This chain joins TRBV27 and TRBJ2-2, with D possibly being TRBD1 (5 bases). The CDR3 has 16 amino acids. Trimming shortened V by 5 bases and J by 1 base, and 14 bases separated the two germline ends. Germline CDR1 reads MNHEY; CDR2 reads SMNVEV (reference sequence). The CDR3 DNA is TGTGCCAGCAGTCCCCAGGGTATGTGGAACACCGGGGAGCTGTTTTTT. This sequence encodes CASSPQGMWNTGELFF.

The chain has TRBV7-9 and TRBJ2-7; perhaps TRBD1 as D (5 bases). Germline assignment: CDR1 SEHNR and CDR2 FQNEAQ (reference sequence). Trimming took 4 bases from V and 4 from J, leaving 17 bases between them. The length of the CDR3 is 15 residues. The CDR3 sequence is CASSSDNQGFYEQYF. CDR3 nucleotide sequence: TGTGCCAGCAGCTCGGACAATCAAGGGTTTTACGAGCAGTACTTC.

This clone is a singleton in its sample. The J gene is TRBJ1-2, the V gene TRBV18, with D maybe TRBD1 (6 bases). This CDR3 has 15 residues. Germline CDR1 and CDR2: KGHSH and LQKENI. With 0 bases removed from V and 3 bases from J, the gap between germline ends came to 11 bases. CDR3 bases: TGTGCCAGCTCACCACCAACAGGGAACTACTATGGCTACACCTTC. Its protein product is CASSPPTGNYYGYTF.

This clone is a singleton in its sample. The J gene is TRBJ2-7, the V gene TRBV2, with a tentative D call TRBD1 (5 bases). The CDR3 has 14 amino acids. Germline V gene data show CDR1 as SNHLY and CDR2 as FYNNEI. Trimming left V 6 bases short and J 3 bases short, with 15 bases between. The CDR3 spells CASRVSTDIYEQYF. DNA of the CDR3: TGTGCCAGCAGAGTCTCGACAGATATCTACGAGCAGTACTTC.

The chain recombines TRBV6-5 with TRBJ1-5; no reliable D call. V was cut by 7 bases and J by 0 bases, with 13 bases left in between. The V gene's germline CDR1 is MNHEY and CDR2 SVGAGI. The CDR3 is 15 residues long. CDR3 DNA: TGTGCCAGCAAAAGTGGCCAGGCTAGCAATCAGCCCCAGCATTTT. Translated: CASKSGQASNQPQHF.

The chain is built from TRBV5-6 and TRBJ2-5; 7 bases are shared with TRBD1. The CDR3 totals 14 residues. Per the germline V gene, CDR1 is SGHDT and CDR2 is YYEEEE. J was trimmed by 5 bases and V by 2 bases; bases with no gene match: 6. The CDR3 DNA is TGTGCCAGCAGCTTAGGCAGGGGGTATGAGACCCAGTACTTC. The encoded protein is CASSLGRGYETQYF.

The rearrangement uses TRBV4-1 and TRBJ2-7; weak D call: TRBD2 (6 bases). This CDR3 has 14 amino acids. Trimming removed 4 bases at V and 5 bases at J, with 15 bases between. From germline, CDR1 is MGHRA and CDR2 YSYEKL. The DNA for the CDR3 is TGCGCCAGCAGCCTTGTACCTGGGGAGGACGAGCAGTACTTC. Its translation is CASSLVPGEDEQYF.

J is TRBJ1-1 and V is TRBV4-1; 8 nucleotides agree with TRBD1. Germline V lookup: CDR1 MGHRA, CDR2 YSYEKL. The CDR3 is 14 residues long. The V gene end was trimmed by 5 bases and the J gene end by 4 bases; junction bases not matched to a gene: 6. This CDR3 is CASSYSTGATEAFF. The CDR3, as DNA: TGCGCCAGCAGCTACTCGACAGGGGCCACTGAAGCTTTCTTT.

This rearrangement joins TRBV5-1 to TRBJ2-1; possibly TRBD2 for D (6 bases). This CDR3 comprises 13 residues. CDR1 is SGHRS and CDR2 is YFSETQ in the germline V gene. With 3 bases removed from V and 7 bases from J, the gap between germline ends came to 11 bases. CDR3 DNA: TGCGCCAGCAGCTCCGGGACTTTTAATGAGCAGTTCTTC. Protein: CASSSGTFNEQFF.